The 19 T cell receptor beta chains reported below all come from one sample, sequenced in a study of a mutant IDH1 vaccine in newly diagnosed glioma. Repertoires were generated with immunoSEQ multiplex PCR, while TCRdb's copy carries only in-frame clones and drops some. The sample lists some 60,000 clones, roughly 80% occurring once. Their antigen targets remain unknown. Time point indicated: week 11, during vaccination. What each vaccine dose contained was 300 ug of mutant IDH1 20-mer peptide, accompanied by topical imiquimod. Sequences were derived from PBMCs, sampled from a glioma patient whose treatment included an IDH1 peptide vaccine. These receptor sequences come from a man aged 50-60 years with glioma.

The V and J genes are TRBV9 and TRBJ1-2, with TRBD1 as a possible D gene (5 bases). This CDR3 has 11 amino acids. V lost 5 bases and J 8 bases, leaving 10 bases between the germline ends. In germline, CDR1 is SGDLS, CDR2 YYNGEE. In DNA form, the CDR3 reads TGTGCCAGCAGATCAGGGATAGGCTACACCTTC. It encodes CASRSGIGYTF.

This clone was seen more than once but under ten times. The J gene is TRBJ1-5, the V gene TRBV15; D not certain. Trimming shortened V by 5 bases and J by 2 bases, and 13 bases separated the two germline ends. CDR3 length: 15 amino acids. CDR1 is LNHNV and CDR2 is YYDKDF in the germline V gene (reference sequence). CDR3: CATSSRRAGNQPQHF. The CDR3 coding sequence is TGTGCCACCAGCTCGCGTAGGGCAGGCAATCAGCCCCAGCATTTT.

This chain connects TRBV5-4 to TRBJ1-1, with TRBD1 matching 8 bases. V trimming: 4 bases; J trimming: 4 bases; junction bases outside the gene matches: 6. Germline V gene lookup returns CDR1 SGHNT and CDR2 YYREEE (reference sequence). The CDR3 has 14 residues. The CDR3 bases are TGTGCCAGCAGCCCCCGGACAGGGATCACTGAAGCTTTCTTT. Protein: CASSPRTGITEAFF.

V is TRBV6-1 and J is TRBJ2-6; D might be TRBD1 (6 bases). This CDR3 comprises 17 residues. V was cut by 3 bases and J by 0 bases, with 12 bases left in between. Germline assignment: CDR1 MNHNS and CDR2 SASEGT. This CDR3 reads CASSEGTRISGANVLTF. CDR3 bases: TGTGCCAGCAGTGAGGGGACACGGATCTCTGGGGCCAACGTCCTGACTTTC.

This clone was counted a few times. The chain joins TRBV7-8 to TRBJ1-1; 9 nucleotides agree with TRBD1. CDR1 is SGHVS, CDR2 FQNEAQ, per germline. V shed 5 bases, J shed 8 bases, and the junction held 9 bases outside the gene matches. The CDR3 totals 14 residues. The CDR3 region is CASSGTGTGTEAFF. CDR3 bases: TGTGCCAGCAGCGGAACCGGGACAGGGACGGAAGCTTTCTTT.

The chain uses TRBV7-8 and TRBJ2-3; 9 bases match TRBD2. CDR3 length: 14 amino acids. V shed 6 bases and J 2 bases; nucleotides not matched to a gene: 3. Germline values: CDR1 SGHVS, CDR2 FQNEAQ. This chain's CDR3 is CASRIAGDTDTQYF. The CDR3 DNA sequence: TGTGCCAGCAGGATAGCGGGAGACACAGATACGCAGTATTTT.

The chain carries TRBV7-8 and TRBJ2-3, with D perhaps TRBD2 (6 bases). V lost 7 bases to trimming and J lost 1 base, with 9 bases between them. Germline assignment: CDR1 SGHVS and CDR2 FQNEAQ. The CDR3 is 13 residues long. DNA for the CDR3: TGTGCCAGCAACCGGAGGGGCACAGATACGCAGTATTTT. Residues: CASNRRGTDTQYF.

This chain connects TRBV14 to TRBJ1-2, with D hard to call. Germline V gives CDR1 SGHDN, CDR2 FVKESK. Between the trimmed V and J ends, which lost 1 base and 6 bases, there was a span of 9 bases. This CDR3 comprises 13 residues. For the CDR3, the DNA is TGTGCCAGCAGCCAAGGCAGGACCAATGGCTACACCTTC. Translating gives CASSQGRTNGYTF.

This sequence joins TRBV11-2 and TRBJ2-1, with a tentative D call TRBD2 (5 bases). There are 11 residues in the CDR3. V lost 8 bases, J lost 7 bases, and 9 bases lay in between. The germline V gene has CDR1 SGHAT and CDR2 FQNNGV. Here the CDR3 DNA reads TGTGCCAGCGTCGGACTGAATGAGCAGTTCTTC. Protein product: CASVGLNEQFF.

The chain employs TRBV14 and TRBJ2-7, with no clear D. CDR1 SGHDN and CDR2 FVKESK come from the germline V gene. CDR3 size: 13 residues. V dropped 5 bases and J dropped 10 bases, with 18 bases sitting between them. The CDR3 loop reads CASSIPGPSRQYF. DNA of the CDR3: TGTGCCAGCAGCATCCCCGGTCCCTCTCGACAGTACTTC.

The chain employs TRBV15 and TRBJ1-1; the match to TRBD1 covers 7 bases. V gave up 1 base and J gave up 1 base; unmatched junction bases: 6. The germline CDR1 and CDR2 sequences are LNHNV and YYDKDF (reference sequence). The CDR3 has 16 residues. The CDR3 protein is CATSRGFNRGNTEAFF. The CDR3 DNA sequence: TGTGCCACCAGCAGAGGGTTTAACAGGGGGAACACTGAAGCTTTCTTT.

The chain recombines TRBV5-1 with TRBJ1-1, with TRBD1 matching 12 bases. J was trimmed by 6 bases and V by 4 bases; bases with no gene match: 7. The CDR3 consists of 15 residues. Germline CDR1 and CDR2: SGHRS and YFSETQ. The CDR3 DNA sequence: TGCGCCAGCAGCGGACCGGGACAGGGGGCGTCTGAAGCTTTCTTT. Translated, it gives CASSGPGQGASEAFF.

The gene calls are TRBV29-1 and TRBJ2-7; 7 nucleotides align to TRBD2. Germline CDR1 is SQVTM and CDR2 is ANQGSEA. V gave up 5 bases and J gave up 2 bases; unmatched junction bases: 9. The CDR3 spans 14 residues. The CDR3 here is CSVRSGLKTYEQYF. CDR3 in DNA: TGCAGCGTTCGTTCGGGACTAAAGACCTACGAGCAGTACTTC.

This chain joins TRBV7-9 and TRBJ1-5; D is unresolved. CDR3 length: 13 residues. Trimming removed 1 base from V and 6 bases from J, with 7 bases in between. Germline V gene lookup returns CDR1 SEHNR and CDR2 FQNEAQ (reference sequence). CDR3 DNA sequence: TGTGCCAGCAGCTTAGACGACATTCAGCCCCAGCATTTT. Amino acid sequence: CASSLDDIQPQHF.

V gene TRBV7-2 combines with J gene TRBJ1-2, with a weak D call TRBD1 (6 bases). The CDR3 consists of 12 residues. Germline V gene sequence: CDR1 SGHTA, CDR2 FQGNSA. Trimming stripped 0 bases from V and 8 bases from J, with 7 bases between. Here the CDR3 reads CASSLAGGGYTF. CDR3 bases: TGTGCCAGCAGCTTAGCAGGGGGAGGCTACACCTTC.

The V and J genes are TRBV9 and TRBJ2-5; TRBD2 aligns across 7 bases. The germline gives CDR1 SGDLS, CDR2 YYNGEE. V lost 0 bases and J lost 4; bases outside the gene matches: 6. The CDR3 runs to 15 residues. CDR3 coding DNA: TGTGCCAGCAGCGTAGAGGGTGGGGGGGTAGAGACCCAGTACTTC. Amino acid sequence: CASSVEGGGVETQYF.

The chain employs TRBV7-2 and TRBJ1-2; D ambiguous. Germline V CDR1 and CDR2: SGHTA, FQGNSA. The V end lost 0 bases, the J end lost 5 bases, and 7 bases lay between the germline ends. The CDR3 runs to 13 residues. The DNA for the CDR3 is TGTGCCAGCAGCTTAGCGGCGGGTTATGGCTACACCTTC. It translates to CASSLAAGYGYTF.

This clone is a singleton in its sample. The V call is TRBV5-1, the J call TRBJ1-1; 7 nucleotides align to TRBD1. Looked up from germline, CDR1 is SGHRS and CDR2 is YFSETQ. The CDR3 sequence is 14 residues long. V gave up 3 bases and J gave up 8 bases; unmatched junction bases: 10. The CDR3 DNA reads TGCGCCAGCAGCTCCACCTCCGGGACAGTCGAAGCTTTCTTT. Residues: CASSSTSGTVEAFF.

The chain has TRBV6-1 and TRBJ2-1; D is perhaps TRBD2 (6 bases). The length of the CDR3 is 12 residues. Trimming pared 4 bases from V and 10 bases from J, leaving 11 bases between. Germline V gives CDR1 MNHNS, CDR2 SASEGT. In nucleotides, the CDR3 is TGTGCCAGCAGTGCTGTTAGCGGAGAGCAGTTCTTC. This sequence encodes CASSAVSGEQFF.